This T cell receptor (beta chain) was recorded in a study of neurological immune-mediated disorders. Study findings and constraints: HTLV-1-associated myelopathy had the most TCR clonal expansion, while multiple sclerosis had the least, a level that fell below healthy controls.

This clonotype was counted many times. As yet, its antigen is unknown. There are 12 residues in the CDR3. V was trimmed by 5 bases and J by 6 bases, leaving 10 bases between them. The cDNA came from 5'RACE, which used 10-nucleotide random UMIs. TCRdb reanalysed the 5' RACE reads using MiXCR and keeps one entry per CDR3 protein. The sample holds about 37,000 distinct CDR3 sequences, 11% seen once. The chain couples TRBV12-3 or TRBV12-4 to TRBJ1-2, with unresolved D. Material for sequencing was CD4+ T cells from blood. The source of this sequence is a woman aged 25 to 39 with HTLV-1-associated myelopathy (HAM/TSP). The CDR3 loop is CASSPAKHGYTF. DNA of the CDR3: TGTGCCAGCAGTCCCGCGAAGCATGGCTACACCTTC.